Following are 14 T cell receptor beta chains from one sample sequenced in a study of patients and donors after allogeneic stem cell transplantation. One entry per CDR3 protein, called by TCRdb with MiXCR from the RT-PCR reads. The sample includes around 200,000 distinct CDR3 sequences, less than 50% of them seen just once. Sequencing was performed on blood, either unsorted or a sorted T cell fraction (not recorded which). The receptor set was obtained from a human donor who was either an allogeneic HSCT recipient or a stem cell or donor lymphocyte infusion donor (not recorded which). It is not recorded whose cells these are; they may come from a transplant donor.

The chain recombines TRBV5-1 with TRBJ1-2, with D possibly TRBD1 on 5 matching bases. V was clipped by 4 bases and J by 8 bases, with 21 bases between them. The CDR3 contains 15 residues. Per the germline V gene, CDR1 is SGHRS and CDR2 is YFSETQ. The CDR3 sequence: CASSLGPGGTGGYTF. The CDR3 DNA reads as TGCGCCAGCAGCCTAGGTCCGGGGGGGACTGGCGGCTACACCTTC.

The chain couples TRBV3-1 to TRBJ2-3; D perhaps matches TRBD1 (6 bases). This CDR3 spans 16 amino acids. V dropped 1 base and J dropped 1 base, with 12 bases sitting between them. Germline V CDR1 and CDR2: LGHDT, YNNKEL (reference sequence). The CDR3 DNA reads as TGTGCCAGCAGCCAAGGATTGGCAGGGGGCACAGATACGCAGTATTTT. It specifies CASSQGLAGGTDTQYF.

Only one count was recorded for this clonotype. CDR3 coding DNA: TGTGCCAGCAGCCCGAGCGGCCGGTTTGAAGCTTTCTTT. It translates to CASSPSGRFEAFF. The V gene is TRBV9, the J gene TRBJ1-1; D not certain. The CDR3 runs 13 residues. The V and J ends lost 4 bases and 7 bases respectively, with 14 bases between them. Germline CDR1 and CDR2: SGDLS and YYNGEE.

The J gene is TRBJ2-2, the V gene TRBV18; D remains ambiguous. CDR1 is KGHSH and CDR2 is LQKENI in the germline V gene. The germline V and J ends were trimmed by 2 bases and 4 bases, with 5 bases remaining between them. The CDR3 totals 13 residues. The CDR3 loop is CASSPGPTGELFF. In DNA form, the CDR3 reads TGTGCCAGCTCACCAGGCCCCACCGGGGAGCTGTTTTTT.

Points on this clonotype: A much bigger clone sits one base away, suggesting this may be a read error. The CDR3 sequence is CAGSLNQGNTEAFF. For the CDR3, the DNA is TGTGCCGGCAGTTTAAATCAGGGGAACACTGAAGCTTTCTTT. The rearrangement links TRBV12-3 or TRBV12-4 to TRBJ1-1; D perhaps matches TRBD1 (5 bases). The CDR3 loop spans 14 amino acids.

This clonotype showed up just a few times. The rearrangement uses TRBV5-1 and TRBJ1-4; D is uncertain. The CDR3 runs to 15 residues. V was pared by 2 bases and J by 3 bases, with 11 bases between. Germline-derived CDR1 and CDR2 are SGHRS and YFSETQ. The CDR3 DNA reads TGCGCCAGCAGCTTAGATGCAGCCCCTAATGAAAAACTGTTTTTT. Its protein is CASSLDAAPNEKLFF.

This clonotype appeared a few times. The rearrangement uses TRBV9 and TRBJ1-1; unclear D gene. Trimming removed 6 bases at V and 6 bases at J, with 18 bases between. This CDR3 spans 14 amino acids. Germline-derived CDR1 and CDR2 are SGDLS and YYNGEE. CDR3 loop: CASTYGPFGAEAFF. CDR3 bases: TGTGCCAGCACTTACGGGCCCTTCGGCGCTGAAGCTTTCTTT.

The V and J genes are TRBV12-3 or TRBV12-4 and TRBJ1-4, with a tentative D call TRBD1 (6 bases). V was cut by 6 bases and J by 5 bases, with 10 bases left in between. The CDR3 contains 13 residues. CDR3 sequence: CASSPDRNEKLFF. In DNA form, the CDR3 reads TGTGCCAGCAGCCCGGACAGAAATGAAAAACTGTTTTTT.

This clonotype turned up a few times. The chain recombines TRBV9 with TRBJ1-1; D unresolved. Germline CDR1 SGDLS, CDR2 YYNGEE. The CDR3 consists of 13 residues. Trimming took 4 bases from V and 10 from J, leaving 17 bases between them. The CDR3 DNA reads TGTGCCAGCAGCCCAGACGCCCTAACGAGAGCTTTCTTT. Its protein is CASSPDALTRAFF.

This clonotype was found once. This chain joins TRBV5-1 and TRBJ2-4; the D gene is possibly TRBD2 (6 bases). The CDR3 spans 15 residues. CDR1 and CDR2 from the germline V gene are SGHRS and YFSETQ. Between the trimmed V and J ends, which lost 4 bases and 8 bases, there was a span of 19 bases. The CDR3 DNA follows: TGCGCCAGCAGCACTGGGACCGCTCGCGGGGACATTCAGTACTTC. Amino acids: CASSTGTARGDIQYF. The whole variable domain, remainder taken from reference TRBV5-1 and TRBJ2-4, is KAGVTQTPRYLIKTRGQQVTLSCSPISGHRSVSWYQQTPGQGLQFLFEYFSETQRNKGNFPGRFSGRQFSNSRSEMNVSTLELGDSALYLCASSTGTARGDIQYFGAGTRLSVL.

This sequence joins TRBV25-1 and TRBJ1-3, with D unresolved. Trimming stripped 0 bases from V and 0 bases from J, with 3 bases between. The length of the CDR3 is 14 residues. The germline V gene has CDR1 MGHDK and CDR2 SYGVNS. CDR3: CASSEYNSGNTIYF. The CDR3 nucleotides read TGTGCCAGCAGTGAATACAACTCTGGAAACACCATATATTTT.

The chain carries TRBV12-3 or TRBV12-4 and TRBJ1-2; D unclear. This CDR3 is built from 13 residues. The V end was cut by 5 bases, the J end by 0 bases, with 7 bases between. The CDR3 DNA sequence: TGTGCCAGCAGTGTGACCGCTAACTATGGCTACACCTTC. Residues: CASSVTANYGYTF.

This CDR3 is CSVDRHRREAFF. Here the CDR3 DNA reads TGCAGCGTTGACAGACACCGACGGGAAGCTTTCTTT. The V call is TRBV29-1, the J call TRBJ1-1; unclear D gene. The CDR3 runs to 12 residues. The germline V and J ends were trimmed by 3 bases and 8 bases, with 13 bases remaining between them. CDR1 SQVTM and CDR2 ANQGSEA come from the germline V gene.

The chain uses TRBV5-1 and TRBJ2-1; D may be TRBD1 (6 bases). The CDR3 runs to 14 residues. The V and J ends lost 5 bases and 4 bases respectively, with 13 bases between them. Germline V gives CDR1 SGHRS, CDR2 YFSETQ. The CDR3 sequence is CASRRTDYYNEQFF. As DNA, the CDR3 is TGCGCCAGCAGACGGACAGATTATTACAATGAGCAGTTCTTC. The full variable domain, completed using reference TRBV5-1 and TRBJ2-1, is KAGVTQTPRYLIKTRGQQVTLSCSPISGHRSVSWYQQTPGQGLQFLFEYFSETQRNKGNFPGRFSGRQFSNSRSEMNVSTLELGDSALYLCASRRTDYYNEQFFGPGTRLTVL.